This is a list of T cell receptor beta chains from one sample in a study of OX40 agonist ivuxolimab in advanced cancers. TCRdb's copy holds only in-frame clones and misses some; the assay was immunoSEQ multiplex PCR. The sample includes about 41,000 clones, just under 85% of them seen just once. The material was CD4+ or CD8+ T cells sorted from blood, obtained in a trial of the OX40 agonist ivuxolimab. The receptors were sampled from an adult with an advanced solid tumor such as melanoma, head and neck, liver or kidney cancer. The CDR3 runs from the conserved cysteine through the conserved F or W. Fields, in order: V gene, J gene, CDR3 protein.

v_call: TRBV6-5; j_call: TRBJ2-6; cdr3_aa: CASSYSGVGANVLTF
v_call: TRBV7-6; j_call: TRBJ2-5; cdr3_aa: CASSLEKTQYF
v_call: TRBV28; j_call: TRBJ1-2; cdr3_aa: CASSLGTYGYTF
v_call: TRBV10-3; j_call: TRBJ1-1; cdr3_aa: CAIRATGGDTEAFF
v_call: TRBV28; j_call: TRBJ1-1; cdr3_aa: CASILKMNTEAFF
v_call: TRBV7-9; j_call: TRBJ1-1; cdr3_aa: CASSPRGNEAFF
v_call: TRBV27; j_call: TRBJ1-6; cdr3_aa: CASSPSYNSPLHF
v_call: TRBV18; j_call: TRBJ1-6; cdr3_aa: CASSPVGGENSPLHF
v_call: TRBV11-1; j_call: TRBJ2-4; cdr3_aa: CASSLNLAGVVNIQYF
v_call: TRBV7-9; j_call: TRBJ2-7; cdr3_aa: CASSDPIRGYEQYF
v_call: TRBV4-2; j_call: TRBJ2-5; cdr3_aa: CASSQRILAGGGETQYF
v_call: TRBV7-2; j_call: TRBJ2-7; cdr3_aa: CASSLNRGVTYEQYF
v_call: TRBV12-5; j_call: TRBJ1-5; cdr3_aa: CASARAGTALPFSNQPQHF
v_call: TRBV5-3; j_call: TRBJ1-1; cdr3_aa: CARSSRQEIMNTEAFF
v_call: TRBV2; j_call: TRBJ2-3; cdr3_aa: CASSETSGSTDTQYF
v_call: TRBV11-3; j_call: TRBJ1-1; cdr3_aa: CASSPVGSLNTEAFF
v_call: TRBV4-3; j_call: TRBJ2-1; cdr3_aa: CASSQALAGPGSYNEQFF
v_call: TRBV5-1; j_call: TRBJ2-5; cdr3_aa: CASSSSGTPDKETQYF
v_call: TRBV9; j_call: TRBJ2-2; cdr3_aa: CASSVGGLAGVLGELFF
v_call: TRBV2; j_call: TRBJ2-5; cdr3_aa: CASSGISGRETQYF
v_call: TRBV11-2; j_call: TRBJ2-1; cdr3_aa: CASSLDRGWGEQFF
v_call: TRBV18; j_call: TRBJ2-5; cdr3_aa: CASSPRDRETQYF
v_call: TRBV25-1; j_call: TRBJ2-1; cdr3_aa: CASSEYQPGSWSEQFF
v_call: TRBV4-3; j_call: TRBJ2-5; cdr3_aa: CASSQDAGQETQYF
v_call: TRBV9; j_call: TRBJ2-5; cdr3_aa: CASSVDRGEETQYF
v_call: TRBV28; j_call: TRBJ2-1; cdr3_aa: CASSFHLGYNEQFF
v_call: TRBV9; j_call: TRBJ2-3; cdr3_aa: CASSVAPATDTQYF
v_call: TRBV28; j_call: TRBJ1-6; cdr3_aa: CASRFSGTANSPLHF
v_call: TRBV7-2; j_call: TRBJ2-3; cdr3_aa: CASSRDGGYTDTQYF
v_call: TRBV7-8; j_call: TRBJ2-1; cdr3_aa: CASSVYLAGVEQFF
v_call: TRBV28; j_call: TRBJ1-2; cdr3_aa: CASSSPPGADYGYTF
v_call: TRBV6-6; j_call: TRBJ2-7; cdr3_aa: CASSWTDEQYF
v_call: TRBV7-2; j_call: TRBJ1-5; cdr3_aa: CASSLSRQPQHF
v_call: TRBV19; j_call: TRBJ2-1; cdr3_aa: CASKTVSEQFF
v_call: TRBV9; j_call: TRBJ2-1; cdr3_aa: CASSGRGQGASSSYNEQFF
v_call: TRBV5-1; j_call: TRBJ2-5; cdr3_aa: CASRTTTGRQETQYF
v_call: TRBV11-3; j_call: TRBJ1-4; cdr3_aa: CASSLGASAYEKLFF
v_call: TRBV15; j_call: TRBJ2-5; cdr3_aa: CATSRQGAGETQYF
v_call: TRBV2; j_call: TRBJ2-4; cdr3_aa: CASSDQGLAKNIQYF
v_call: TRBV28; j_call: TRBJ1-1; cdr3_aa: CASSSGAQRPVATEAFF
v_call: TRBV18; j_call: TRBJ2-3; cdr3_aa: CASSGRVDTDTQYF
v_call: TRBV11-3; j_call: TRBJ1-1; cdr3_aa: CASSPRRGSGAEAFF
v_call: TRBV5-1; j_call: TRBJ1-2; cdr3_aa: CASSLELLPGGYTF
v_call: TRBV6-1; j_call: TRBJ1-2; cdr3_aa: CASSEGGRADGYTF
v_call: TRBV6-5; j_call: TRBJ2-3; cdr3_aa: CASSPGTSGRTQYF
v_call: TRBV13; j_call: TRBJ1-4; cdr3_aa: CASSAGVVTGQLFF
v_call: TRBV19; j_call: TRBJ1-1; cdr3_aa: CASNGQGAPNTEAFF
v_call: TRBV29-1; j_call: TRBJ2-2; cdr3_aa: CSVRASGSGDVETGELFF
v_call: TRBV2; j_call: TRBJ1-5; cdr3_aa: CASSGITGIAQPQHF
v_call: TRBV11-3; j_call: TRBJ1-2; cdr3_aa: CASSSGWTYYTF
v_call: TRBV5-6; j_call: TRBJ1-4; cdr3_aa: CASNLKGGGEKLFF
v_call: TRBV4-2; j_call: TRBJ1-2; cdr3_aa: CASSQEEQSNYGYTF
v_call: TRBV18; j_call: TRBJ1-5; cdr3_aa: CASSRAGGEHQPQHF